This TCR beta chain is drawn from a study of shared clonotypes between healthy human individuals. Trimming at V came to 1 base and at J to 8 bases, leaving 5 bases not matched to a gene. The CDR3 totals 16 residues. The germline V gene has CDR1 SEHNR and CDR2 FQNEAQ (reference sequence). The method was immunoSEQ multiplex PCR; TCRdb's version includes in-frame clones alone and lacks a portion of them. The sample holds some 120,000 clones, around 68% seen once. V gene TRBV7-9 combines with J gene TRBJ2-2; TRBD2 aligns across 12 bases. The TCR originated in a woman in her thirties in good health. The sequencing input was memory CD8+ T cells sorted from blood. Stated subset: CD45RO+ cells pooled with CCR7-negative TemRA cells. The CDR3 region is CASSLGLAGVLGELFF. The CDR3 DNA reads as TGTGCCAGCAGCTTAGGACTAGCGGGAGTTTTAGGGGAGCTGTTTTTT. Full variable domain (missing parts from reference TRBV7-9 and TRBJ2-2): DTGVSQNPRHKITKRGQNVTFRCDPISEHNRLYWYRQTLGQGPEFLTYFQNEAQLEKSRLLSDRFSAERPKGSFSTLEIQRTEQGDSAMYLCASSLGLAGVLGELFFGEGSRLTVL.